This is a list of T cell receptor beta chains from one sample in a study of T cell responses to AZD1222 COVID-19 vaccine. Profiled with immunoSEQ multiplex PCR; TCRdb holds only in-frame clones, not every one. The sample contains about 73,000 clones, around 82% of which appear only once. The sequencing used peripheral blood, collected 28 days after the second AZD1222 dose. The receptors here all came from an adult who received the AZD1222 COVID-19 vaccine. The CDR3 runs from the conserved cysteine through the conserved F or W. D genes are given only for firm matches. Clone size, where shown, is once, few, many, or a class for clones that have expanded.

abundance: once
j_gene: TRBJ2-5
d_gene: .
v_gene: TRBV19
CDR3aa: CASSTTGNQETQYF
CDR3nt: TGTGCCAGTAGTACAACAGGGAATCAAGAGACCCAGTACTTC

abundance: .
j_gene: TRBJ2-5
d_gene: .
v_gene: TRBV11-2
CDR3aa: CASSLGGQGGLQETQYF
CDR3nt: TGTGCCAGCAGCTTAGGAGGACAGGGAGGGTTACAAGAGACCCAGTACTTC

abundance: few
j_gene: TRBJ2-3
d_gene: .
v_gene: TRBV6-2/TRBV6-3
CDR3aa: CASSPKGWLPNTQYF
CDR3nt: TGTGCCAGCAGCCCCAAAGGGTGGCTCCCCAATACGCAGTATTTT

abundance: .
j_gene: TRBJ2-3
d_gene: .
v_gene: TRBV6-5
CDR3aa: CASIAHTDTQYF
CDR3nt: TGTGCCAGCATAGCGCACACAGATACGCAGTATTTT

abundance: .
j_gene: TRBJ2-7
d_gene: .
v_gene: TRBV6-5
CDR3aa: CASSRTGSYEQYF
CDR3nt: TGTGCCAGCAGTAGGACGGGATCCTACGAGCAGTACTTC

abundance: .
j_gene: TRBJ2-4
d_gene: .
v_gene: TRBV18
CDR3aa: CASSPPWGALAKNIQYF
CDR3nt: TGTGCCAGCTCACCACCGTGGGGGGCCTTAGCCAAAAACATTCAGTACTTC

abundance: .
j_gene: TRBJ1-2
d_gene: .
v_gene: TRBV30
CDR3aa: CAWSVGGGQGYGYTF
CDR3nt: TGTGCCTGGAGTGTTGGAGGGGGGCAGGGCTATGGCTACACCTTC

abundance: .
j_gene: TRBJ2-3
d_gene: TRBD1
v_gene: TRBV7-9
CDR3aa: CASSEGQGGITDTQYF
CDR3nt: TGTGCCAGCAGCGAGGGACAGGGAGGGATAACAGATACGCAGTATTTT

abundance: once
j_gene: TRBJ2-5
d_gene: TRBD2
v_gene: TRBV28
CDR3aa: CASSRGGTQYF
CDR3nt: TGTGCCAGCTCCCGGGGGGGAACCCAGTACTTC

abundance: .
j_gene: TRBJ2-2
d_gene: .
v_gene: TRBV5-6
CDR3aa: CASSLNWVDTGELFF
CDR3nt: TGTGCCAGCAGCTTGAATTGGGTGGACACCGGGGAGCTGTTTTTT

abundance: .
j_gene: TRBJ2-7
d_gene: .
v_gene: TRBV28
CDR3aa: CASREGSYEQYF
CDR3nt: TGTGCCAGCAGGGAGGGTTCCTACGAGCAGTACTTC

abundance: .
j_gene: TRBJ2-5
d_gene: .
v_gene: TRBV2
CDR3aa: CASSEALEDLRYQETQYF
CDR3nt: TGTGCCAGCAGTGAAGCCTTGGAGGACTTGCGGTACCAAGAGACCCAGTACTTC

abundance: .
j_gene: TRBJ2-7
d_gene: TRBD2
v_gene: TRBV9
CDR3aa: CASSVVWGTSGRGFYEQYF
CDR3nt: TGTGCCAGCAGCGTAGTATGGGGGACTAGCGGGAGAGGGTTCTACGAGCAGTACTTC

abundance: .
j_gene: TRBJ1-4
d_gene: .
v_gene: TRBV7-9
CDR3aa: CASSLERGTTNEKLFF
CDR3nt: TGTGCCAGCAGCTTAGAACGGGGGACAACTAATGAAAAACTGTTTTTT

abundance: .
j_gene: TRBJ2-3
d_gene: .
v_gene: TRBV10-2
CDR3aa: CASSVSLSTDTQYF
CDR3nt: TGCGCCAGCAGTGTTAGCCTGAGCACAGATACGCAGTATTTT

abundance: .
j_gene: TRBJ1-3
d_gene: .
v_gene: TRBV9
CDR3aa: CASSALAGVNSGNTIYF
CDR3nt: TGTGCCAGCAGCGCACTAGCCGGGGTGAACTCTGGAAACACCATATATTTT

abundance: .
j_gene: TRBJ2-1
d_gene: TRBD1
v_gene: TRBV24-1
CDR3aa: CATSDIDREYLNEQFF
CDR3nt: TGTGCCACCAGTGATATAGACAGGGAATACCTCAATGAGCAGTTCTTC

abundance: .
j_gene: TRBJ2-3
d_gene: TRBD2
v_gene: TRBV27
CDR3aa: CASRSRGGDTQYF
CDR3nt: TGTGCCAGCCGGTCCCGCGGGGGAGATACGCAGTATTTT

abundance: once
j_gene: TRBJ2-7
d_gene: .
v_gene: TRBV5-6
CDR3aa: CASSLGGDSYEQYF
CDR3nt: TGTGCCAGCAGCTTGGGTGGCGACTCCTACGAGCAGTACTTC

abundance: once
j_gene: TRBJ2-7
d_gene: TRBD2
v_gene: TRBV7-2
CDR3aa: CASSSGLAWGYF
CDR3nt: TGTGCCAGCAGTTCGGGACTAGCTTGGGGGTACTTC

abundance: .
j_gene: TRBJ2-2
d_gene: .
v_gene: TRBV3-1/TRBV3-2
CDR3aa: CASSNLNTGELFF
CDR3nt: TGTGCCAGCAGTAACCTCAACACCGGGGAGCTGTTTTTT

abundance: few
j_gene: TRBJ2-7
d_gene: .
v_gene: TRBV13
CDR3aa: CASSSMLDEQYF
CDR3nt: TGTGCCAGCAGCTCAATGTTGGACGAGCAGTACTTC

abundance: .
j_gene: TRBJ2-5
d_gene: .
v_gene: TRBV11-2
CDR3aa: CASSLAGGRQETQYF
CDR3nt: TGTGCCAGCAGCTTAGCCGGAGGCCGCCAAGAGACCCAGTACTTC

abundance: .
j_gene: TRBJ2-7
d_gene: TRBD2
v_gene: TRBV27
CDR3aa: CASSLIGLAGVHEQYF
CDR3nt: TGTGCCAGCAGTTTAATAGGACTAGCGGGAGTTCACGAGCAGTACTTC

abundance: .
j_gene: TRBJ1-1
d_gene: .
v_gene: TRBV2
CDR3aa: CASAPGPNTEAFF
CDR3nt: TGTGCCAGCGCACCGGGACCCAACACTGAAGCTTTCTTT

abundance: .
j_gene: TRBJ2-3
d_gene: TRBD2
v_gene: TRBV3-1/TRBV3-2
CDR3aa: CASSHSSGRALGSDTQYF
CDR3nt: TGTGCCAGCAGCCACAGTAGCGGGAGGGCCCTAGGGTCAGATACGCAGTATTTT

abundance: .
j_gene: TRBJ1-5
d_gene: .
v_gene: TRBV28
CDR3aa: CASSSTSSQPQHF
CDR3nt: TGTGCCAGCAGCTCTACCAGTAGCCAGCCCCAGCATTTT